Below, one TCR beta chain is given with its context. Its antigen remains unidentified. No base-level quality is on record; no much larger clone is a single base apart. This record belongs to a study of CD8 T cells in Susac syndrome (dated by TCRdb to the late 2010s). Study-level background: Whether CD8+ T cell activation and differentiation in Susac syndrome was antigen driven was tested using repertoire sequencing. The clonality of the CD8+ T cell repertoire was compared across around twelve healthy donors, roughly 14 Susac syndrome patients and about 15 multiple sclerosis patients.

Study-wide conclusions, independent of this receptor: The number of individuals in the TCR sequencing and HLA analysis was recognized as being relatively small.

Peripheral blood CD8+ and CD4+ T cells from healthy donors, Susac syndrome patients and multiple sclerosis patients were profiled by high-throughput TCR beta sequencing. Multiple sclerosis controls were treatment-naive patients with stable or active relapsing-remitting disease fulfilling revised McDonald criteria. CD8+ TEMRA cells were enriched by FACS, while bulk CD8+ and CD4+ T cells were purified by magnetic negative isolation. Blood was collected in EDTA tubes and processed within 24 hours, with PBMCs isolated through density gradient centrifugation. PBMCs intended for TCR sequencing were cryopreserved in liquid nitrogen and thawed later in a water bath at 37 degrees C. The sorted or isolated CD4+, CD8+ and CD8+ TEMRA cells had a purity of 90% or higher. From the germline V gene, CDR1 is SNHLY and CDR2 is FYNNEI. From the cysteine up to the phenylalanine, the CDR3 has a length of 14 residues. The DNA shown is the 42-base CDR3, in frame from base 1. Here V drops 9 bases and J drops 1 base, and the junction holds 7 bases not matched to any gene.

RNA was extracted using the RNeasy kit, and roughly 0.5 to 1 ug of the RNA was reverse transcribed with random hexamers. The immunoSEQ multiplex PCR assay, which covers 54 Vbeta and 13 Jbeta segments, was used to amplify TCR beta CDR3 regions. PCR amplification bias was corrected by using a synthetic template baseline for primer optimization and computational correction. As for the original processing: Only productive sequences were kept, with reads annotated to V, D and J genes according to IMGT and analyzed in immunoSEQ Analyzer. Clonality was calculated as one minus the Shannon entropy normalized by log2 of the number of productive unique sequences. Public and private clones were assessed among the 100 most prevalent clones of each patient and control. A clone was defined as Susac-specific if it was absent from the healthy and MS cohorts, from roughly 1,000 published viral clones and from other ImmuneACCESS disease sequences. In-frame beta chains were kept once TCRdb had trimmed the public reads at Q25 with fastp and called clones with MiXCR. For every CDR3 protein sequence, its rows merge into one entry that carries the most common genes and DNA. The V and J calls and clone size are TCRdb's, not the authors'. This sample gives a few hundred thousand distinct CDR3 sequences in total; 92% of them show up just once. The top ten hold roughly 0.13% of the sample.

The rearrangement combines TRBV2 with TRBJ1-1; TRBD1 agrees with 8 junctional bases. This TCR came from a human donor with multiple sclerosis. Sequenced material: CD8+ T cells from PBMCs. The DNA sequence is given as TGTGCCAGGAGACAGGGGCGAACGAACACTGAAGCTTTCTTT. Its protein is CARRQGRTNTEAFF.